These 2 T cell receptor beta chains share one sample of origin, sequenced in a study of a mutant IDH1 vaccine in newly diagnosed glioma. Generated by immunoSEQ multiplex PCR, the TCRdb table keeps only in-frame clones and is missing some. The sample includes 65,000 to 70,000 clones, 65% to 90% seen only once; the top ten take around 3%. The time point is: baseline, week 1 (first vaccination visit). Specified treatment: pre-vaccination baseline after standard-of-care therapy. The sequencing here drew on PBMCs, taken from a glioma patient treated with radiotherapy, temozolomide or both. These receptors were obtained from a man aged 30 to 45 with glioma.

CDR3 in DNA: TGTGCCAGCAGTTTGGACTCTGGGGCCAACGTCCTGACTTTC. As protein: CASSLDSGANVLTF. J is TRBJ2-6 and V is TRBV6-5; D is undetermined. Germline assignment: CDR1 MNHEY and CDR2 SVGAGI. This CDR3 has 14 residues. The V end was cut by 4 bases, the J end by 0 bases, with 4 bases between.

The V gene is TRBV6-1, the J gene TRBJ1-1, with D hard to call. V gave up 7 bases and J gave up 1 base, with 13 bases separating them. This CDR3 has 14 amino acids. Looked up from germline, CDR1 is MNHNS and CDR2 is SASEGT. The CDR3 reads CASISLIPNTEAFF. The CDR3 DNA reads TGTGCCAGCATCAGCCTGATCCCGAACACTGAAGCTTTCTTT.